Listed below are T cell receptor beta chains from one sample, sequenced in a study of control samples from healthy donors and cancer patients. TCRdb keeps only in-frame clones here, not all; method: immunoSEQ multiplex PCR. The table lists 15,000 to 19,000 clones, approximately 87% of them singletons. Material for sequencing was PBMCs. The receptors were gathered from a woman between 70 and 85 years old with colorectal cancer. Both conserved end residues are part of each CDR3. The order of the fields is clone size, D gene, J gene, V gene, CDR3 protein, CDR3 DNA. A D gene is named only where the DNA matches it firmly. Expanded clones are given a class, and other clones once, few, many or no size at all.

>NA|NA|TRBJ1-1|TRBV6-5
CASSPRATEAFF
TGTGCCAGCAGCCCCAGGGCCACTGAAGCTTTCTTT
>NA|NA|TRBJ2-5|TRBV5-6
CASSLGVLQETQYF
TGTGCCAGCAGCTTGGGCGTTCTGCAAGAGACCCAGTACTTC
>NA|NA|TRBJ2-7|TRBV12-5
CASGFSYEQYF
TGTGCTAGTGGTTTTAGCTACGAGCAGTACTTC
>once|NA|TRBJ1-4|TRBV9
CASSEGDDEKLFF
TGTGCCAGCAGCGAGGGGGATGATGAAAAACTGTTTTTT
>NA|NA|TRBJ2-5|TRBV7-8
CASSFTSHLKETQYF
TGTGCCAGCAGCTTCACATCCCACCTAAAGGAGACCCAGTACTTC
>NA|NA|TRBJ2-1|TRBV29-1
CSALRDTGVDEQFF
TGCAGCGCTCTCCGGGACACGGGCGTGGATGAGCAGTTCTTC
>NA|TRBD1|TRBJ2-7|TRBV4-3
CASSQVGRGHYEQYF
TGCGCCAGCAGCCAAGTCGGCAGGGGGCATTACGAGCAGTACTTC
>NA|TRBD2|TRBJ2-3|TRBV5-1
CASSLYTSGASTDTQYF
TGCGCCAGCAGCCTCTACACTAGCGGAGCTAGCACAGATACGCAGTATTTT
>NA|NA|TRBJ1-2|TRBV3-1/TRBV3-2
CASSQDTAASYGYTF
TGTGCCAGCAGCCAAGATACGGCAGCTTCCTATGGCTACACCTTC
>NA|TRBD2|TRBJ2-7|TRBV18
CASSPGRGTSASYEQYF
TGTGCCAGCTCCCCTGGGAGGGGGACTAGCGCCTCCTACGAGCAGTACTTC
>NA|NA|TRBJ2-6|TRBV10-3
CAISKGVSGANVLTF
TGTGCCATCTCAAAAGGTGTCTCTGGGGCCAACGTCCTGACTTTC
>few|NA|TRBJ1-2|TRBV19
CASSIGETDGYTF
TGTGCCAGTAGTATAGGGGAGACAGATGGCTACACCTTC
>NA|NA|TRBJ1-3|TRBV7-6
CASSLGRPSGNTIYF
TGTGCCAGCAGCTTAGGACGGCCCTCTGGAAACACCATATATTTT
>NA|NA|TRBJ1-3|TRBV9
CASSDLWTGNTIYF
TGTGCCAGCAGTGATCTTTGGACTGGAAACACCATATATTTT
>few|NA|TRBJ2-1|TRBV24-1
CATSAHTANFNEQFF
TGTGCCACCAGTGCCCACACAGCTAATTTTAATGAGCAGTTCTTC
>NA|NA|TRBJ1-5|TRBV10-3
CAISDDRLMNQPQHF
TGTGCCATCAGTGACGACAGGCTGATGAATCAGCCCCAGCATTTT
>NA|NA|TRBJ2-1|TRBV5-1
CASSLVLGDNEQFF
TGCGCCAGCAGCTTGGTGCTGGGGGACAATGAGCAGTTCTTC
>NA|NA|TRBJ1-1|TRBV6-5
CASSYGGSRTEAFF
TGTGCCAGCAGTTACGGGGGGTCACGAACTGAAGCTTTCTTT
>NA|TRBD1|TRBJ2-7|TRBV6-5
CASSYSRQGPYEQYF
TGTGCCAGCAGTTACTCGAGACAGGGGCCCTACGAGCAGTACTTC
>few|NA|TRBJ2-3|TRBV5-1
CASSLEGYTDTQYF
TGCGCCAGCAGCTTGGAAGGGTACACAGATACGCAGTATTTT
>NA|NA|TRBJ2-5|TRBV4-2
CASSQVRGASSGQETQYF
TGTGCCAGCAGCCAAGTAAGGGGGGCCTCTAGCGGCCAAGAGACCCAGTACTTC
>NA|NA|TRBJ1-1|TRBV2
CASSLKDSTEAFF
TGTGCCAGCAGTCTTAAGGACAGCACTGAAGCTTTCTTT
>NA|NA|TRBJ1-2|TRBV7-9
CASSFGGLNYGYTF
TGTGCCAGCAGCTTCGGGGGTCTCAACTATGGCTACACCTTC
>NA|TRBD2|TRBJ2-2|TRBV6-2/TRBV6-3
CASSFRLAAGELFF
TGTGCCAGCAGTTTTCGGCTAGCGGCCGGGGAGCTGTTTTTT
>NA|TRBD1|TRBJ2-7|TRBV3-1/TRBV3-2
CASSHHRGYEQYF
TGTGCCAGCAGCCATCACAGGGGGTACGAGCAGTACTTC
>NA|TRBD1|TRBJ2-7|TRBV6-1
CASSDGGGQGDNEQYF
TGTGCCAGCAGTGATGGGGGGGGACAGGGCGACAACGAGCAGTACTTC
>NA|TRBD1|TRBJ1-2|TRBV29-1
CSVADRAYGYTF
TGCAGCGTCGCCGACAGGGCCTATGGCTACACCTTC
>few|NA|TRBJ2-7|TRBV7-9
CASSPASSNSYEQYF
TGTGCCAGCAGCCCAGCTAGCAGTAACTCCTACGAGCAGTACTTC
>NA|TRBD1|TRBJ2-3|TRBV24-1
CATQGVTDTQYF
TGTGCCACGCAGGGGGTAACAGATACGCAGTATTTT
>NA|NA|TRBJ2-1|TRBV6-5
CASSFWTDNEQFF
TGTGCCAGCAGTTTCTGGACTGACAATGAGCAGTTCTTC
>NA|NA|TRBJ1-1|TRBV2
CASSVVGANTEAFF
TGTGCCAGCAGTGTGGTAGGGGCGAACACTGAAGCTTTCTTT
>few|NA|TRBJ2-7|TRBV20-1
CSASKPGVSYEQYF
TGCAGTGCTAGTAAACCGGGGGTGAGCTACGAGCAGTACTTC
>NA|NA|TRBJ2-1|TRBV6-5
CASRKGEGVQFF
TGTGCCAGCAGGAAGGGAGAGGGAGTGCAGTTCTTC
>NA|NA|TRBJ1-1|TRBV7-6
CASSQPEVMNTEAFF
TGTGCCAGCAGCCAACCGGAAGTCATGAACACTGAAGCTTTCTTT
>NA|NA|TRBJ2-7|TRBV11-3
CASSSRTDSSYEQYF
TGTGCCAGCAGTTCTCGGACCGATAGCTCCTACGAGCAGTACTTC
>NA|TRBD2|TRBJ2-1|TRBV27
CASTTPGLAGHEQFF
TGTGCCAGCACCACCCCGGGACTAGCAGGGCATGAGCAGTTCTTC
>NA|NA|TRBJ1-1|TRBV3-1/TRBV3-2
CASSQDRPGKNTEAFF
TGTGCCAGCAGCCAAGACAGGCCGGGAAAAAACACTGAAGCTTTCTTT
>NA|NA|TRBJ2-5|TRBV18
CASSPARGTKTQYF
TGTGCCAGCTCACCAGCCCGGGGAACAAAGACCCAGTACTTC
>NA|NA|TRBJ2-2|TRBV6-2/TRBV6-3
CASSYSPSGTGELFF
TGTGCCAGCAGTTACTCGCCGAGTGGGACCGGGGAGCTGTTTTTT
>NA|TRBD1|TRBJ2-3|TRBV7-9
CASSLGPRDRVTDTQYF
TGTGCCAGCAGCCTCGGCCCCCGGGACAGGGTGACAGATACGCAGTATTTT